The 12 T cell receptor beta chains below were found in one sample sequenced in a study of blood T cell repertoires in COVID-19. Assay: immunoSEQ multiplex PCR; the TCRdb copy retains only in-frame clones and omits some. The repertoire holds fewer than 110,000 clones, with nearly 90% as singletons. The specimen was peripheral blood. The receptors were gathered from a man aged 45-65 years in a cohort sampled during active COVID-19.

This sequence joins TRBV4-2 and TRBJ1-3; a weak D match, TRBD1 (6 bases). Germline loops: CDR1 LGHNA, CDR2 YNFKEQ. This CDR3 spans 16 amino acids. Trimming took off 0 bases at V and 4 bases at J, with 13 bases between the two ends. The CDR3 region is CASSQDLGAPGNTIYF. DNA for the CDR3: TGTGCCAGCAGCCAAGATCTGGGGGCGCCAGGAAACACCATATATTTT.

The V call is TRBV21-1, the J call TRBJ2-2; TRBD1 was called by the table and not checked on the DNA. TRBV21-1 is flagged as a pseudogene. This CDR3 has 17 residues. The CDR3 nucleotides read TGTGCCAGCAGCAAGCTCGAACAGGGGGACAAGGTCGGGGAGCTGTTTTTT. It translates to CASSKLEQGDKVGELFF.

This clone was seen a few times. CDR3 region: CASSQSRDRVYF. The CDR3 DNA reads TGTGCCAGCAGTCAATCCCGGGACAGAGTATACTTC. This chain links TRBV27 with TRBJ2-4; 7 bases are shared with TRBD1. V was clipped by 5 bases and J by 16 bases; unmatched bases: 11. There are 12 residues in the CDR3. Germline CDR1 is MNHEY and CDR2 is SMNVEV (reference sequence).

This chain joins TRBV6-1 and TRBJ1-6; D call uncertain. V was shortened by 0 bases and J by 10 bases, with 7 bases between the two germline ends. Per the germline V gene, CDR1 is MNHNS and CDR2 is SASEGT. This CDR3 is 13 amino acids long. Written as DNA, the CDR3 is TGTGCCAGCAGTGAAGCACGGGGATCACCCCTCCACTTT. Amino acid sequence: CASSEARGSPLHF.

The gene calls are TRBV18 and TRBJ2-1; 10 positions match TRBD2. There are 18 residues in the CDR3. Germline values: CDR1 KGHSH, CDR2 LQKENI. V shed 1 base, J shed 1 base, and the junction held 7 bases outside the gene matches. The CDR3 spells CASSPLPSGGSSYNEQFF. DNA for the CDR3: TGTGCCAGCTCACCACTCCCTAGCGGGGGTTCTTCCTACAATGAGCAGTTCTTC.

V gene TRBV13 combines with J gene TRBJ1-2; TRBD1 aligns across 10 bases. Germline trimming cut 3 bases from V and 7 bases from J; bases unmatched to any gene: 11. The germline V gene has CDR1 PRHDT and CDR2 FYEKMQ (reference sequence). The CDR3 runs to 16 residues. This CDR3 reads CASSLGRTGGVGGYTF. The CDR3 coding sequence is TGTGCCAGCAGCTTGGGACGGACAGGGGGAGTTGGTGGCTACACCTTC. The full variable domain, its missing parts supplied by reference TRBV13 and TRBJ1-2, is AAGVIQSPRHLIKEKRETATLKCYPIPRHDTVYWYQQGPGQDPQFLISFYEKMQSDKGSIPDRFSAQQFSDYHSELNMSSLELGDSALYFCASSLGRTGGVGGYTFGSGTRLTVV.

V is TRBV6-2 or TRBV6-3 and J is TRBJ2-5; maybe TRBD2 (6 bases). V was cut by 5 bases and J by 5 bases, with 15 bases left in between. Germline V gene sequence: CDR1 MNHEY, CDR2 SVGEGT. The CDR3 has 14 amino acids. CDR3: CASSVLLGRETQYF. For the CDR3, the DNA is TGTGCCAGCAGTGTCCTCTTAGGGAGGGAGACCCAGTACTTC.

With regard to this clone: One junction end does not reproduce the germline sequence, and a read error may be involved. The rearrangement joins TRBV12-3 or TRBV12-4 to TRBJ1-3; D is undetermined. This CDR3 comprises 13 residues. The chain's CDR3 is CASSPSSGTSQNF. CDR3 bases: TGTGCCAGCAGCCCAAGCAGCGGCACATCACAGAATTTT.

The chain joins TRBV9 to TRBJ2-5; 7 bases map to TRBD1. The CDR3 contains 17 residues. V was pared by 3 bases and J by 4 bases, with 15 bases of the junction left unmatched. Germline assignment: CDR1 SGDLS and CDR2 YYNGEE. The chain's CDR3 is CASSEPYRQGVGETQYF. The CDR3 nucleotides are TGTGCCAGCAGCGAGCCCTATCGACAGGGAGTGGGAGAGACCCAGTACTTC.

This chain uses TRBV6-5 with TRBJ1-6; unclear D gene. Per germline, CDR1 MNHEY and CDR2 SVGAGI. The CDR3 covers 15 residues. Trimming cost V 3 bases and J 6 bases, with 12 bases left between them. In DNA form, the CDR3 reads TGTGCCAGCAGTTATGGGCCATTCGGTAATTCACCCCTCCACTTT. It encodes CASSYGPFGNSPLHF.

The rearrangement links TRBV5-5 to TRBJ2-3, with 10 bases aligning to TRBD1. Germline V gene sequence: CDR1 SGHKS, CDR2 YYEKEE (reference sequence). Trimming removed 4 bases from V and 2 bases from J; junction bases left unmatched: 7. The CDR3 has 16 residues. The CDR3 sequence: CASSRGTGAFTDTQYF. The CDR3 nucleotides are TGTGCCAGCAGCAGAGGGACAGGGGCCTTCACAGATACGCAGTATTTT.

This chain uses TRBV29-1 with TRBJ1-1; perhaps TRBD1 as D (5 bases). Per germline, CDR1 SQVTM and CDR2 ANQGSEA. Trimming cost V 5 bases and J 0 bases, with 7 bases left between them. This CDR3 contains 12 residues. CDR3 residues: CSVKTVNTEAFF. For the CDR3, the DNA is TGCAGCGTTAAGACAGTGAACACTGAAGCTTTCTTT.